The 26 T cell receptor beta chains below come from one sample, sequenced in a study of OX40 agonist ivuxolimab in advanced cancers. Measured with immunoSEQ multiplex PCR; TCRdb has only the in-frame clones, and not every one. Of about 68,000 clones in the sample, 70% to 85% are singletons; the top ten hold about a tenth. Sequenced material: CD4+ or CD8+ T cells sorted from blood, taken in a trial of the OX40 agonist ivuxolimab. All receptors derive from an adult with an advanced solid tumor such as melanoma, head and neck, liver or kidney cancer.

Remarks on this clone: An end of the junction does not agree with germline; a read error may underlie this. This chain uses TRBV5-4 with TRBJ2-5, with D perhaps TRBD2 (6 bases). The germline CDR1 and CDR2 sequences are SGHNT and YYREEE (reference sequence). The CDR3 contains 15 residues. The CDR3 nucleotides read TGTGCCAGCAGATTGGGGATCGGGGGTCAAGAGACCCAGTACTTC. Translation gives CASRLGIGGQETQYF. The full variable domain, rest sourced from reference TRBV5-4 and TRBJ2-5, is ETGVTQSPTHLIKTRGQQVTLRCSSQSGHNTVSWYQQALGQGPQFIFQYYREEENGRGNFPPRFSGLQFPNYSSELNVNALELDDSALYLCASRLGIGGQETQYFGPGTRLLVL.

This chain uses TRBV5-1 with TRBJ2-3; a weak D match, TRBD2 (6 bases). Germline assignment: CDR1 SGHRS and CDR2 YFSETQ. Trimming stripped 6 bases from V and 4 bases from J, with 12 bases between. CDR3 length: 13 amino acids. CDR3 sequence: CASTKEGSDTQYF. In DNA, the CDR3 is TGCGCCAGCACCAAGGAGGGCTCAGATACGCAGTATTTT.

The J gene is TRBJ2-5, the V gene TRBV2; 11 positions agree with TRBD1. Germline V lookup: CDR1 SNHLY, CDR2 FYNNEI. V shed 6 bases, J shed 5 bases, and the junction held 14 bases outside the gene matches. The CDR3 has 17 amino acids. This CDR3 reads CASSGGPGQGAWETQYF. In nucleotides, the CDR3 is TGTGCCAGCAGCGGAGGACCCGGACAGGGGGCGTGGGAGACCCAGTACTTC.

This clone has a single count. The rearrangement links TRBV7-3 to TRBJ2-2; D is unclear. V shed 2 bases and J shed 1 base, with 5 bases lying between them. Germline CDR1 is SGHTA and CDR2 is FQGTGA. The CDR3 totals 14 residues. The CDR3 sequence: CASSLYKNTGELFF. The CDR3 DNA follows: TGTGCCAGCAGCTTATACAAGAACACCGGGGAGCTGTTTTTT. Complete variable domain (other parts from reference TRBV7-3 and TRBJ2-2): GAGVSQTPSNKVTEKGKYVELRCDPISGHTALYWYRQSLGQGPEFLIYFQGTGAADDSGLPNDRFFAVRPEGSVSTLKIQRTERGDSAVYLCASSLYKNTGELFFGEGSRLTVL.

V gene TRBV7-2 combines with J gene TRBJ2-1, with 13 bases identical to TRBD2. Germline assignment: CDR1 SGHTA and CDR2 FQGNSA. J gave up 8 bases and V 2 bases, and 6 bases lay outside the gene matches. This CDR3 spans 16 amino acids. CDR3 bases: TGTGCCAGCAGCTTATCGTTCACTAGCGGGGGGGATGAGCAGTTCTTC. Its translation: CASSLSFTSGGDEQFF.

The chain combines TRBV4-1 with TRBJ2-7; 10 positions match TRBD1. CDR3 size: 16 residues. CDR1 and CDR2 (germline): MGHRA, YSYEKL. V shed 3 bases and J 7 bases; nucleotides not matched to a gene: 12. This CDR3 reads CASSHVMTGGSEEQYF. The CDR3 DNA sequence: TGCGCCAGCAGCCACGTGATGACAGGGGGCTCGGAAGAGCAGTACTTC.

The V gene is TRBV7-9, the J gene TRBJ2-3, with D maybe TRBD1 (6 bases). Trimming left V 4 bases short and J 10 bases short, with 18 bases between. The CDR3 totals 14 residues. CDR1 and CDR2 from the germline V gene are SEHNR and FQNEAQ (reference sequence). The CDR3, as DNA: TGTGCCAGCAGCTGGACAGAGGACGAACGTCCGCAGTATTTT. Its translation: CASSWTEDERPQYF.

The CDR3 DNA follows: TGCGCCAGCGCCGGGACTACCCAGTACAATGAGCAGTTCTTC. It is translated as CASAGTTQYNEQFF. J is TRBJ2-1 and V is TRBV5-1; 7 bases align to TRBD2. The V segment lost 7 bases and the J segment 4 bases; nucleotides outside the gene matches: 8. Germline V lookup: CDR1 SGHRS, CDR2 YFSETQ. The length of the CDR3 is 14 residues.

This chain joins TRBV6-5 and TRBJ1-1; D is ambiguous. Looked up from germline, CDR1 is MNHEY and CDR2 is SVGAGI. V was trimmed by 6 bases and J by 1 base, leaving 6 bases between them. The CDR3 has 12 amino acids. In nucleotides, the CDR3 is TGTGCCAGCAGAGGCCAGAACACTGAAGCTTTCTTT. Translation: CASRGQNTEAFF.

This chain connects TRBV5-1 to TRBJ2-5, with D perhaps TRBD2 (7 bases). This CDR3 is built from 16 residues. Germline CDR1 and CDR2: SGHRS and YFSETQ. The ends were cut back, 0 bases at V and 3 bases at J, with 15 bases in the middle. DNA for the CDR3: TGCGCCAGCAGCTTGGCCATGGGGGAGGGGGAAGAGACCCAGTACTTC. Encoded protein: CASSLAMGEGEETQYF.

The chain uses TRBV2 and TRBJ2-3; D tentatively fits TRBD1 or TRBD2 (5 bases each). V gave up 7 bases and J gave up 2 bases, with 13 bases separating them. Germline values: CDR1 SNHLY, CDR2 FYNNEI. CDR3 size: 14 residues. Here the CDR3 reads CASTRDGSTDTQYF. CDR3 DNA sequence: TGTGCCAGCACTCGGGACGGATCCACAGATACGCAGTATTTT. Looking up the rest from reference TRBV2 and TRBJ2-3 gives the full variable domain: EPEVTQTPSHQVTQMGQEVILRCVPISNHLYFYWYRQILGQKVEFLVSFYNNEISEKSEIFDDQFSVERPDGSNFTLKIRSTKLEDSAMYFCASTRDGSTDTQYFGPGTRLTVL.

This chain joins TRBV11-3 and TRBJ2-7; possible D gene TRBD1, 6 bases. The CDR3 covers 14 residues. V was shortened by 1 base and J by 6 bases, with 13 bases between the two germline ends. The V gene's germline CDR1 is SGHNT and CDR2 YENEEA. Here the CDR3 reads CASSLGVRGGEQYV. The CDR3 DNA sequence: TGTGCCAGCAGCTTAGGGGTCCGAGGGGGCGAGCAGTACGTC.

The chain couples TRBV5-1 to TRBJ2-1; no firm D call. Between the trimmed V and J ends, which lost 0 bases and 7 bases, there was a span of 14 bases. The CDR3 is 15 residues long. Germline V gene data show CDR1 as SGHRS and CDR2 as YFSETQ. For the CDR3, the DNA is TGCGCCAGCAGCTTGGCCCTAGTGGATCTGAATGAGCAGTTCTTC. Encoded protein: CASSLALVDLNEQFF.

This clone occurred once. The CDR3 DNA reads as TGTGCCAGTACCACCGCCGCCATTAATGAAAAACTGTTTTTT. It translates to CASTTAAINEKLFF. This rearrangement joins TRBV19 to TRBJ1-4, with D unclear. There are 14 residues in the CDR3. CDR1 LNHDA and CDR2 SQIVND come from the germline V gene (reference sequence). Trimming removed 7 bases from V and 4 bases from J, with 13 bases in between.

For the CDR3, the DNA is TGTGCCAGCAGCTACGGGTTTGGAGAGACCCAGTACTTC. Its translation: CASSYGFGETQYF. The chain joins TRBV7-3 to TRBJ2-5; D not resolved. This CDR3 is built from 13 residues. CDR1 SGHTA and CDR2 FQGTGA come from the germline V gene. The V gene lost 4 bases and the J gene lost 4 bases, with 10 bases spanning the gap. Drawing the rest from reference TRBV7-3 and TRBJ2-5, the complete variable domain is GAGVSQTPSNKVTEKGKYVELRCDPISGHTALYWYRQSLGQGPEFLIYFQGTGAADDSGLPNDRFFAVRPEGSVSTLKIQRTERGDSAVYLCASSYGFGETQYFGPGTRLLVL.

This clone appeared once. The gene calls are TRBV7-9 and TRBJ2-7; weak D call: TRBD2 (5 bases). This CDR3 has 14 amino acids. V shed 6 bases and J shed 0 bases, with 12 bases lying between them. The germline V gene encodes CDR1 SEHNR and CDR2 FQNEAQ (reference sequence). The CDR3 nucleotides are TGTGCCAGCAGTCGGACTGGGAGCTCCTACGAGCAGTACTTC. Translated: CASSRTGSSYEQYF.

The V call is TRBV7-3, the J call TRBJ2-7; perhaps TRBD2 as D (6 bases). Germline CDR1 reads SGHTA; CDR2 reads FQGTGA. The CDR3 is made up of 13 amino acids. V lost 1 base and J lost 4, with 8 bases in between. The DNA for the CDR3 is TGTGCCAGCAGCTTAATGGAGGGGTACGAGCAGTACGTC. Amino acids: CASSLMEGYEQYV.

The V and J genes are TRBV18 and TRBJ1-1; 11 positions match TRBD1. Losses at the gene ends were 8 bases for V and 4 bases for J; bases not matched to a gene: 15. Germline values: CDR1 KGHSH, CDR2 LQKENI. CDR3 size: 17 residues. The CDR3 DNA is TGTGCCAGCACATCGGACGTGGACAGGGGGCATGGCACTGAAGCTTTCTTT. This encodes CASTSDVDRGHGTEAFF. Combining the CDR3 with reference TRBV18 and TRBJ1-1 gives the whole variable domain NAGVMQNPRHLVRRRGQEARLRCSPMKGHSHVYWYRQLPEEGLKFMVYLQKENIIDESGMPKERFSAEFPKEGPSILRIQQVVRGDSAAYFCASTSDVDRGHGTEAFFGQGTRLTVV.

The chain employs TRBV7-3 and TRBJ2-3; 11 bases are shared with TRBD2. The germline CDR1 and CDR2 sequences are SGHTA and FQGTGA. Trimming at V came to 6 bases and at J to 4 bases, leaving 9 bases not matched to a gene. This CDR3 is built from 16 residues. The DNA for the CDR3 is TGTGCCAGCAGTCCCGTAGCGGGAGGGCCCCCAGATACGCAGTATTTT. Its protein is CASSPVAGGPPDTQYF.

V usage is TRBV30 and J usage is TRBJ2-3; 9 positions agree with TRBD2. The CDR3 sequence is 16 residues long. Trimming cost V 1 base and J 2 bases; bases outside gene matches: 7. Looked up from germline, CDR1 is GTSNPN and CDR2 is SVGIG (reference sequence). The chain's CDR3 is CAWSGGSGGFTDTQYF. As DNA, the CDR3 is TGTGCCTGGAGTGGCGGGAGCGGGGGGTTCACAGATACGCAGTATTTT.

This rearrangement joins TRBV13 to TRBJ2-7, with 7 positions matching TRBD2. Trimming removed 5 bases from V and 2 bases from J; junction bases left unmatched: 12. Looked up from germline, CDR1 is PRHDT and CDR2 is FYEKMQ (reference sequence). CDR3 size: 16 residues. The CDR3 here is CASSLLGTTAAYEQYF. The CDR3 nucleotides read TGTGCCAGCAGCCTACTAGGGACTACCGCCGCCTACGAGCAGTACTTC.

V and J are TRBV23-1 and TRBJ2-7; the match to TRBD1 covers 7 bases. TRBV23-1 is given ORF status, its function remaining uncertain. The V gene end was trimmed by 6 bases and the J gene end by 2 bases; junction bases not matched to a gene: 4. This CDR3 comprises 13 residues. CDR3 DNA: TGCGCCAGCAGCCGAACAGGGGCCTACGAGCAGTACTTC. Encoded protein: CASSRTGAYEQYF.

The chain combines TRBV28 with TRBJ2-3; 9 bases are a match to TRBD1. Germline values: CDR1 MDHEN, CDR2 SYDVKM. CDR3 size: 16 residues. The trim removed 5 bases at V and 6 bases at J, leaving 12 bases unmatched. For the CDR3, the DNA is TGTGCCAGCAGTGATACAGGGGGCGCCTTTCGGGATACGCAGTATTTT. Its translation is CASSDTGGAFRDTQYF.

J is TRBJ2-2 and V is TRBV11-2; D unresolved. CDR1 and CDR2 from the germline V gene are SGHAT and FQNNGV. V lost 2 bases and J 6 bases, leaving 10 bases between the germline ends. The CDR3 consists of 14 residues. In nucleotides, the CDR3 is TGTGCCAGCAGCTTATCTCGTTCCCCCGGGGAGCTGTTTTTT. Protein sequence: CASSLSRSPGELFF.

This chain connects TRBV30 to TRBJ2-7, with TRBD2 matching 7 bases. Germline loops: CDR1 GTSNPN, CDR2 SVGIG (reference sequence). V lost 8 bases to trimming and J lost 7 bases; unmatched junction nucleotides: 8. This CDR3 has 11 residues. In nucleotides, the CDR3 is TGTGCCCTGGGGGGGACTCGGGAGCAGTACTTC. Translation: CALGGTREQYF.

V and J are TRBV5-4 and TRBJ2-7; possibly TRBD2 for D (5 bases). The V and J ends lost 0 bases and 2 bases respectively, with 15 bases between them. This CDR3 is built from 16 residues. Germline loops: CDR1 SGHNT, CDR2 YYREEE (reference sequence). The CDR3 bases are TGTGCCAGCAGCTTGGACCGGGAAAGATCTGCCTACGAGCAGTACTTC. It specifies CASSLDRERSAYEQYF.